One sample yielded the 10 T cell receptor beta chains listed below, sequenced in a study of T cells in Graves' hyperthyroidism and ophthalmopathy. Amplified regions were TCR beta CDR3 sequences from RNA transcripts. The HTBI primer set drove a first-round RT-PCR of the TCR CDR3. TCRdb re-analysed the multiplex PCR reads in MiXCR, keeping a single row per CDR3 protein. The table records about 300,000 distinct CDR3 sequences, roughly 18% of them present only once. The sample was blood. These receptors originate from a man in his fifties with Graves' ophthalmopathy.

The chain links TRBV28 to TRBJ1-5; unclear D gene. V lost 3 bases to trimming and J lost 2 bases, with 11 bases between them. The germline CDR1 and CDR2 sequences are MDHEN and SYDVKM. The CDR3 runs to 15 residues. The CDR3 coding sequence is TGTGCCAGCAGTTTTAGAGAGTTACGCAATCAGCCCCAGCATTTT. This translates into CASSFRELRNQPQHF.

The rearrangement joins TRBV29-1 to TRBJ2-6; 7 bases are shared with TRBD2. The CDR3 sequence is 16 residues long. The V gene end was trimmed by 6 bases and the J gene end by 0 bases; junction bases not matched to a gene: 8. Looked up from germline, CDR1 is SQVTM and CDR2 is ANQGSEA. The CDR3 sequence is CSVRSRGGSGANVLTF. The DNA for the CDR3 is TGCAGCGTCCGATCCCGCGGGGGCTCTGGGGCCAACGTCCTGACTTTC. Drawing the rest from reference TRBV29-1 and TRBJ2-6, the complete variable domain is SAVISQKPSRDICQRGTSLTIQCQVDSQVTMMFWYRQQPGQSLTLIATANQGSEATYESGFVIDKFPISRPNLTFSTLTVSNMSPEDSSIYLCSVRSRGGSGANVLTFGAGSRLTVL.

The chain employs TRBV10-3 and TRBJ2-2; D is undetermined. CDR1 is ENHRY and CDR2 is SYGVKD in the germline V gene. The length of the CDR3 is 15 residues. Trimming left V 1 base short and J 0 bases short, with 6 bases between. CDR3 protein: CAISEYPANTGELFF. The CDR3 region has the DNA TGTGCCATCAGTGAGTACCCCGCGAACACCGGGGAGCTGTTTTTT.

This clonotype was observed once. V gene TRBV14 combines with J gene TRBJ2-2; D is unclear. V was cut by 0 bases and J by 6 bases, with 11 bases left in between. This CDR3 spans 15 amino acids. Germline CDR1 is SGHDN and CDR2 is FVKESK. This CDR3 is CASSQDLSRPGELFF. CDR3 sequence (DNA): TGTGCCAGCAGCCAAGATCTTAGCAGGCCCGGGGAGCTGTTTTTT.

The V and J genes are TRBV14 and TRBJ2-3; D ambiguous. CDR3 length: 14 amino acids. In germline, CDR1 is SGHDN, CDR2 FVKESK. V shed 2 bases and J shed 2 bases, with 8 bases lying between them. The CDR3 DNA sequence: TGTGCCAGCAGCCAACTACCTTCCACAGATACGCAGTATTTT. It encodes CASSQLPSTDTQYF. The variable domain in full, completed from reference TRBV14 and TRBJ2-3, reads EAGVTQFPSHSVIEKGQTVTLRCDPISGHDNLYWYRRVMGKEIKFLLHFVKESKQDESGMPNNRFLAERTGGTYSTLKVQPAELEDSGVYFCASSQLPSTDTQYFGPGTRLTVL.

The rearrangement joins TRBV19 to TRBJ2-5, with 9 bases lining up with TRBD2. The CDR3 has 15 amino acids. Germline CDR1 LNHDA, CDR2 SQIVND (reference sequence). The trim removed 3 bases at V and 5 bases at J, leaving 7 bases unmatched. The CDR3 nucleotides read TGTGCCAGTAGTATCGGGATAGCGGGAGTGGAGACCCAGTACTTC. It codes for CASSIGIAGVETQYF.

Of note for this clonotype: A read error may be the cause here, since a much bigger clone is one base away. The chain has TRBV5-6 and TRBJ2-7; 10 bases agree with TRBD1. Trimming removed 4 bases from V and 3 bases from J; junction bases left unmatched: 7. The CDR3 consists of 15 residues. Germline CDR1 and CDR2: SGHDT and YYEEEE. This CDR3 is CASSGTGADYYEQYF. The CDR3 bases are TGTGCCAGCAGCGGGACAGGGGCCGATTACTACGAGCAGTACTTC.

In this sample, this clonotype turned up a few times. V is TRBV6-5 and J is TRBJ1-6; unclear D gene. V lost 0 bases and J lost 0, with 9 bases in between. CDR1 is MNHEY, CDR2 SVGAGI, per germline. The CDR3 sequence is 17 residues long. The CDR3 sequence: CASSYSGPSSYNSPLHF. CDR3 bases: TGTGCCAGCAGTTACTCTGGGCCGAGCTCCTATAATTCACCCCTCCACTTT.

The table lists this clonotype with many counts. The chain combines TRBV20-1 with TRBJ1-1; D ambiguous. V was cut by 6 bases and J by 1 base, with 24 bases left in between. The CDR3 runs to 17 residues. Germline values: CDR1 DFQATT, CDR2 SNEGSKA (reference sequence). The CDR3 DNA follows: TGCAGTGCCCCTGATGGAGGCCGCACCCGATCGAACACTGAAGCTTTCTTT. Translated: CSAPDGGRTRSNTEAFF.

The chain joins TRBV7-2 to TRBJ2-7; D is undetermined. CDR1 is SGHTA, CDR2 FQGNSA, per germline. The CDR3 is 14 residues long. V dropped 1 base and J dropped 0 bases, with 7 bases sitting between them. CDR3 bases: TGTGCCAGCAGCTTAGTTGGCCACTCCTACGAGCAGTACTTC. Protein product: CASSLVGHSYEQYF.